This entry is about one T cell receptor (beta chain). The record originates from a study of T cell responses to AZD1222 COVID-19 vaccine. The repertoire was sequenced with immunoSEQ multiplex PCR; TCRdb's copy has only in-frame clones and lacks some. Found here are some 110,000 clones, around 84% of them singletons; the top ten hold around 17%. This specimen consisted of peripheral blood, obtained 28 days after the second AZD1222 dose. The source of this sequence is an adult who received the AZD1222 COVID-19 vaccine.

CDR3 bases: TGTGCCAGCAGCCCCGGCTCGGGGGCTGGAGGACTAGCGGGCGATGAGCAGTTCTTC. Encoded protein: CASSPGSGAGGLAGDEQFF. This chain links TRBV4-2 with TRBJ2-1; 11 bases agree with TRBD2. This CDR3 has 19 residues. The junction had 19 bases not matched to a gene; V was cut back by 4 bases and J by 8 bases. Per germline, CDR1 LGHNA and CDR2 YNFKEQ.